Described below is a single TCR beta chain sequence and its context. Seattle enrolled patients during active infection and tracked them longitudinally. This specimen belongs to a study of blood T cell repertoires in COVID-19. Assay: immunoSEQ multiplex PCR; the TCRdb copy retains only in-frame clones and omits some. This table holds 200,000 to 250,000 clones, approximately 78% found once. With 11 bases clipped from V and 2 bases from J, the junction kept 5 bases outside the gene matches. CDR1 and CDR2 (germline): ENHRY, SYGVKD. The CDR3 has 13 amino acids. The receptor was derived from a woman older than 75 with COVID-19, enrolled during active disease. The rearrangement links TRBV10-3 to TRBJ2-1; 8 bases align to TRBD2. Sequencing was performed on peripheral blood. The CDR3 is CAVSGGTYNEQFF. The CDR3, as DNA: TGTGCCGTGAGCGGGGGCACCTACAATGAGCAGTTCTTC.